This is a list of T cell receptor beta chains from one sample in a study of OX40 agonist ivuxolimab in advanced cancers. The repertoire was sequenced with immunoSEQ multiplex PCR; TCRdb's copy has only in-frame clones and lacks some. The table has about 81,000 clones, about 92% seen once. Sequenced here: CD4+ or CD8+ T cells sorted from blood, sampled in a trial of the OX40 agonist ivuxolimab. Receptors originate from an adult with an advanced solid tumor such as melanoma, head and neck, liver or kidney cancer. Each CDR3 is given with its conserved first and last residue. Each record gives: D gene, clone size, J gene, V gene, CDR3 protein, CDR3 DNA. A D gene is named only where the DNA matches it firmly. The size of a clone is reported for some rows only, either as once, few or many, or as a class for expanded clones.

>-|-|TRBJ2-7|TRBV9
CASSVRRDSYEQYF
TGTGCCAGCAGCGTAAGGCGGGACTCCTACGAGCAGTACTTC
>TRBD2|-|TRBJ2-3|TRBV19
CASNPSGGASDTQYF
TGTGCCAGTAACCCTAGCGGGGGGGCCTCGGATACGCAGTATTTT
>-|-|TRBJ2-7|TRBV25-1
CASSEYIGLAYEQYF
TGTGCCAGCAGTGAATATATTGGTCTAGCCTACGAGCAGTACTTC
>TRBD1|-|TRBJ1-2|TRBV29-1
CSVASGTDFYGYTF
TGCAGCGTTGCCTCCGGGACAGATTTCTATGGCTACACCTTC
>TRBD2|-|TRBJ2-5|TRBV6-6
CASSYSGAGIQETQYF
TGTGCCAGCAGTTACTCGGGAGCGGGGATCCAAGAGACCCAGTACTTC
>TRBD1|-|TRBJ1-1|TRBV19
CASSSGGQTNTEAFF
TGTGCCAGTAGCAGCGGGGGACAGACGAACACTGAAGCTTTCTTT
>-|-|TRBJ2-5|TRBV7-9
CASSLSLLETQYF
TGTGCCAGCAGCTTGAGCCTCCTAGAGACCCAGTACTTC
>TRBD1|-|TRBJ1-2|TRBV6-5
CASSYLGQGGGYTF
TGTGCCAGCAGTTATCTCGGACAGGGGGGCGGCTACACCTTC
>TRBD1|-|TRBJ2-7|TRBV7-6
CASSSRDRGHEQYF
TGTGCCAGCAGCAGCCGGGACAGGGGCCACGAGCAGTACTTC
>-|-|TRBJ2-7|TRBV7-9
CASSLSDGSYEQYF
TGTGCCAGCAGCTTAAGTGACGGCTCCTACGAGCAGTACTTC
>-|-|TRBJ2-2|TRBV7-9
CASSSRRAVGTGELFF
TGTGCCAGCAGCAGCCGTCGGGCTGTTGGCACCGGGGAGCTGTTTTTT
>-|-|TRBJ2-7|TRBV10-2
CASRENGRTNSYEQYF
TGCGCCAGCAGAGAAAATGGCCGGACGAACTCCTACGAGCAGTACTTC
>TRBD1|-|TRBJ1-4|TRBV2
CASKRTQGDEKLFF
TGTGCCAGCAAAAGGACTCAGGGGGATGAAAAACTGTTTTTT
>-|-|TRBJ2-4|TRBV9
CASSVGSAGNIQYF
TGTGCCAGCAGCGTAGGCTCCGCGGGAAACATTCAGTACTTC
>-|-|TRBJ1-1|TRBV28
CASSFGRTNTEAFF
TGTGCCAGCAGTTTCGGGAGGACGAACACTGAAGCTTTCTTT
>-|-|TRBJ2-1|TRBV7-8
CASSSVNGGTYNEQFF
TGTGCCAGCAGCTCGGTTAACGGAGGCACCTACAATGAGCAGTTCTTC
>-|-|TRBJ2-7|TRBV6-5
CASSYQIPPSEQYF
TGTGCCAGCAGTTACCAGATTCCCCCGAGCGAGCAGTACTTC
>-|-|TRBJ2-3|TRBV4-3
CASSQDKVLAQDTDTQYF
TGCGCCAGCAGCCAAGATAAAGTGCTAGCTCAAGACACAGATACGCAGTATTTT
>-|once|TRBJ2-1|TRBV28
CASSSRGYNEQFF
TGTGCCAGCAGCTCTAGGGGCTACAATGAGCAGTTCTTC
>-|-|TRBJ2-3|TRBV28
CASSLTRPPTDTQYF
TGTGCCAGCAGTCTAACTAGACCACCCACAGATACGCAGTATTTT
>TRBD2|-|TRBJ2-3|TRBV4-2
CASSQDEVAGVTSTDTQYF
TGTGCCAGCAGCCAAGATGAGGTGGCGGGAGTAACTAGCACAGATACGCAGTATTTT
>-|-|TRBJ2-1|TRBV28
CASTLNNEQFF
TGTGCCAGCACCCTGAACAATGAGCAGTTCTTC
>-|-|TRBJ1-2|TRBV5-4
CASSSQGFERGYTF
TGTGCCAGCAGCTCACAGGGTTTTGAGCGAGGCTACACCTTC
>-|-|TRBJ2-2|TRBV13
CASSPDSPNTGELFF
TGTGCCAGCAGCCCGGACTCCCCGAACACCGGGGAGCTGTTTTTT
>-|-|TRBJ2-1|TRBV4-3
CASSQDRNYNEQFF
TGCGCCAGCAGCCAAGATAGGAACTACAATGAGCAGTTCTTC
>-|-|TRBJ1-6|TRBV13
CASSLGGSSYNSPLHF
TGTGCCAGCAGCTTAGGAGGGAGCTCCTATAATTCACCCCTCCACTTT
>TRBD2|-|TRBJ2-7|TRBV7-6
CASSSPTSGGSYEQYF
TGTGCCAGCAGCTCGCCGACTAGCGGGGGTAGCTACGAGCAGTACTTC
>-|-|TRBJ2-7|TRBV14
CASSQGYEQYF
TGTGCCAGCAGCCAAGGCTACGAGCAGTACTTC
>-|-|TRBJ2-3|TRBV7-2
CASSLLGSTDTQYF
TGTGCCAGCAGCCTCCTAGGGAGCACAGATACGCAGTATTTT
>-|-|TRBJ1-1|TRBV6-5
CATRRGRNTEAFF
TGTGCCACACGCAGGGGTCGGAACACTGAAGCTTTCTTT
>TRBD2|-|TRBJ2-1|TRBV10-3
CAITSGSNEQFF
TGTGCCATCACTAGCGGGAGCAATGAGCAGTTCTTC
>-|-|TRBJ2-7|TRBV6-1
CATAGGTGGSEQYF
TGTGCCACCGCGGGAGGCACAGGGGGAAGCGAGCAGTACTTC
>-|-|TRBJ2-6|TRBV19
CASSIDLWGAGANVLTF
TGTGCCAGTAGTATAGATCTGTGGGGGGCTGGGGCCAACGTCCTGACTTTC
>TRBD2|-|TRBJ2-3|TRBV7-9
CASSPGPSGITSTDTQYF
TGTGCCAGCAGCCCTGGCCCTAGCGGCATAACTAGCACAGATACGCAGTATTTT
>TRBD2|-|TRBJ2-7|TRBV15
CAGPRSPAREENEQYF
TGTGCCGGTCCCCGGTCGCCGGCGCGGGAGGAGAACGAGCAGTACTTC
>-|-|TRBJ1-1|TRBV4-1
CASSQVRVTNTEAFF
TGCGCCAGCAGCCAAGTAAGGGTCACGAACACTGAAGCTTTCTTT
>TRBD1|once|TRBJ1-4|TRBV6-5
CASSKDRWGNEKLFF
TGTGCCAGCAGCAAGGACAGGTGGGGGAATGAAAAACTGTTTTTT
>TRBD2|-|TRBJ2-1|TRBV9
CASSVGTSRYNEQFF
TGTGCCAGCAGCGTAGGGACTAGCCGGTACAATGAGCAGTTCTTC
>-|-|TRBJ2-3|TRBV7-2
CASSPPPGDTQYF
TGTGCCAGCAGCCCCCCCCCGGGAGATACGCAGTATTTT
>TRBD2|-|TRBJ2-1|TRBV7-9
CASSLVSGRGNEQFF
TGTGCCAGCAGCTTAGTGAGCGGGAGAGGGAATGAGCAGTTCTTC
>TRBD2|-|TRBJ2-1|TRBV7-8
CASSLEASGIYNEQFF
TGTGCCAGCAGCTTAGAGGCTAGCGGGATATACAATGAGCAGTTCTTC
>-|-|TRBJ1-1|TRBV6-5
CASSAGNTEAFF
TGTGCCAGCAGCGCGGGGAACACTGAAGCTTTCTTT
>-|-|TRBJ1-5|TRBV27
CASSSWAGLGEPQHF
TGTGCCAGCAGTTCATGGGCAGGGCTCGGGGAGCCCCAGCATTTT
>-|-|TRBJ2-5|TRBV7-9
CASTGEDDQETQYF
TGTGCCAGCACTGGCGAGGACGACCAAGAGACCCAGTACTTC
>-|-|TRBJ1-5|TRBV21-1
CASSKMREWDRGLGGSNQPQHF
TGTGCCAGCAGCAAGATGCGGGAGTGGGACAGGGGCTTGGGTGGGAGCAATCAGCCCCAGCATTTT